This T cell receptor (beta chain) emerged from a study of cytomegalovirus exposure and HLA in healthy donors. Across the study: Earlier, 100 million or so unique TCR beta sequences were recovered from about 200 million T cells by an analysis.

About this clone itself: Its antigen is unknown.

With V trimmed by 8 bases and J by 6 bases, 9 bases remained unmatched. CDR3 size: 14 residues. Germline CDR1 MNHEY, CDR2 SVGAGI. Primers for the PCR totalled 60 Vbeta and 13 Jbeta. Produced via immunoSEQ multiplex PCR; TCRdb's table is partial and in-frame only. This table has 95,000 to 150,000 clones, about 82% appearing once. The study, taken as a whole, reports: The investigators catalogued 150 or so TCR beta chains as cytomegalovirus-associated. Immune exposure information available was restricted to CMV serostatus.

The clonotype originates from a man aged 45-60 years in good health and CMV-seronegative. The chain employs TRBV6-5 and TRBJ2-2; 7 nucleotides align to TRBD1. The sample was PBMCs. CDR3 sequence reads: CASSKGAYAGELFF. The CDR3, as DNA: TGTGCCAGCTCCAAGGGGGCGTACGCCGGGGAGCTGTTTTTT.